The 2 T cell receptor beta chains reported below all come from one sample, sequenced in a study of T cells in Graves' hyperthyroidism and ophthalmopathy. Amplified regions were TCR beta CDR3 sequences from RNA transcripts. When the TCR CDR3 underwent first-round RT-PCR, the HTBI primer set was used. TCRdb redid the calling of the multiplex PCR reads with MiXCR, one entry per CDR3 protein. The sample records around 600,000 distinct CDR3 sequences, roughly 46% being singletons. The sequenced material came from peripheral blood or thyroid tissue (not recorded which). These receptors originate from an adult man with Graves' disease, either hyperthyroidism or ophthalmopathy (not recorded which).

With respect to this clonotype: The junction shows a germline mismatch at one end, possibly a read error. The chain links TRBV10-3 to TRBJ1-4; 8 bases map to TRBD1. CDR1 ENHRY and CDR2 SYGVKD come from the germline V gene. The CDR3 totals 17 residues. The CDR3 sequence: CASSVTAGGRRNEKLFF. The CDR3 coding sequence is TGTGCCAGCAGTGTTACGGCAGGGGGCAGGAGGAATGAAAAACTGTTTTTT.

This chain's CDR3 is CASSRLAGTGANVLTF. As DNA, the CDR3 is TGTGCCAGCTCAAGGCTAGCGGGAACCGGGGCCAACGTCCTGACTTTC. The gene calls are TRBV5-4 and TRBJ2-6; 9 positions agree with TRBD2. V shed 7 bases and J 4 bases; nucleotides not matched to a gene: 9. CDR1 and CDR2 (germline): SGHNT, YYREEE (reference sequence). CDR3 length: 16 amino acids.